This T cell receptor beta chain was captured in a study of cytomegalovirus exposure and HLA in healthy donors. PCR used 60 Vbeta primers and 13 Jbeta primers. Original processing notes: Later work found about 80 million unique TCR beta chains, with 10 million to 14 million shared. The assay was immunoSEQ multiplex PCR, and TCRdb's table has in-frame clones only and misses some. V, J and clone size reflect that table, while D and trimming were determined from the DNA. The sample holds 40,000 to 45,000 clones, roughly 60% seen once. On this clone itself: Its specificity is unknown.

Notes on the study in general: Accounts indicate the classifier identified cytomegalovirus status with strong specificity and sensitivity. In vitro experiments confirmed that a few CMV-associated chains were specific for CMV antigens.

Germline values: CDR1 SGHDN, CDR2 FVKESK. V was clipped by 5 bases and J by 1 base; unmatched bases: 5. This CDR3 has 17 residues. Sequencing was performed on PBMCs. The receptor's source is a human donor in good health. V and J are TRBV14 and TRBJ2-6; 10 positions match TRBD1. CDR3 DNA: TGTGCCAGCAGCAAAAGACAGGGGGCATCTGGGGCCAACGTCCTGACTTTC. This sequence encodes CASSKRQGASGANVLTF.